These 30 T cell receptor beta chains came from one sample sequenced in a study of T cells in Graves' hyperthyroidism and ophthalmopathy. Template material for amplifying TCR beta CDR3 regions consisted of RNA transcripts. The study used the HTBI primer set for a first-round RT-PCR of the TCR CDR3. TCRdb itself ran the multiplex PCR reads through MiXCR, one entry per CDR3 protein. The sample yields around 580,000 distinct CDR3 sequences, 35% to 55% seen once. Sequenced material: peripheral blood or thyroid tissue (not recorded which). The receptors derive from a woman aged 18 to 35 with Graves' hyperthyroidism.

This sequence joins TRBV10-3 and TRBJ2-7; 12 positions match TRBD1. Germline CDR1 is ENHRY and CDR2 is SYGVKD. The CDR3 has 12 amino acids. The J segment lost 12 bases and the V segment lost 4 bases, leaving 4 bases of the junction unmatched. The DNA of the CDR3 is TGTGCCATCAGTGTCGGGACAGGGGGCCTGTACTTC. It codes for CAISVGTGGLYF.

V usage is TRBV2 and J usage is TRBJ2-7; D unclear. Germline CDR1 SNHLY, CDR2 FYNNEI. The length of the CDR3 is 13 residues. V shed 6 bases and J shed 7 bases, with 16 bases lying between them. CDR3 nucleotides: TGTGCCAGCAGCTTAGCAGCGTACAATGAGCAGTACTTC. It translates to CASSLAAYNEQYF.

The CDR3: CASSLGTLGGSSEQYF. In nucleotides, the CDR3 is TGTGCCAGCAGCCTGGGGACGTTGGGAGGGTCGAGCGAGCAGTACTTC. The chain joins TRBV7-2 to TRBJ2-7, with 7 bases that match TRBD2. The junction had 16 bases not matched to a gene; V was cut back by 5 bases and J by 6 bases. The CDR3 extends over 16 amino acids. CDR1 and CDR2 (germline): SGHTA, FQGNSA.

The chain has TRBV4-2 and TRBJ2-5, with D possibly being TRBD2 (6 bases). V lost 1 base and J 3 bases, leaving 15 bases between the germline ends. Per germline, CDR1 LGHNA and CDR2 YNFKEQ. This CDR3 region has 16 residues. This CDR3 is CASSQGSSGWKETQYF. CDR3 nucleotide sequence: TGTGCCAGCAGCCAAGGCTCGAGCGGGTGGAAAGAGACCCAGTACTTC.

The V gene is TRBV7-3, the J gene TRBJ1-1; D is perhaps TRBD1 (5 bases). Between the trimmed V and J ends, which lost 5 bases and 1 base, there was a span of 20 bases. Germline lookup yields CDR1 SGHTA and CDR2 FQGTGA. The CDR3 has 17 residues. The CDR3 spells CASSPFGGGTANTEAFF. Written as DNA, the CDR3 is TGTGCCAGCAGCCCTTTTGGGGGGGGGACGGCGAACACTGAAGCTTTCTTT.

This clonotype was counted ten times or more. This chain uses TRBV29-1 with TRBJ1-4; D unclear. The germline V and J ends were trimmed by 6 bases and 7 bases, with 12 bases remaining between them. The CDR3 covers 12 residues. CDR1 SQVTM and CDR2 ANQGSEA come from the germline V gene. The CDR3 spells CSVAEGSEKLFF. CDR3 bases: TGCAGCGTGGCGGAGGGATCTGAAAAACTGTTTTTT.

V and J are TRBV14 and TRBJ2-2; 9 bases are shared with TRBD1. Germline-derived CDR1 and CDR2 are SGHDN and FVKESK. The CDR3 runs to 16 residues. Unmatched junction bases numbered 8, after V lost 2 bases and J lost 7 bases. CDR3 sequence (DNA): TGTGCCAGCAGCCAACTCAGGGACAGGGTTTTCGGGGAGCTGTTTTTT. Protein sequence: CASSQLRDRVFGELFF.

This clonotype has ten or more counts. The DNA of the CDR3 is TGCAGTGCTACGGACAGGATTGGGGAGCTGTTTTTT. It is translated as CSATDRIGELFF. V and J are TRBV20-1 and TRBJ2-2; 7 nucleotides line up with TRBD1. Unmatched junction bases numbered 4, after V lost 4 bases and J lost 8 bases. Germline-derived CDR1 and CDR2 are DFQATT and SNEGSKA (reference sequence). The CDR3 runs 12 residues.

The CDR3 DNA sequence: TGTGCCAGCAGCCATTGGAAGGCGAATACAGATACGCAGTATTTT. Protein product: CASSHWKANTDTQYF. This chain connects TRBV16 to TRBJ2-3; D remains ambiguous. This CDR3 is built from 15 residues. Germline-derived CDR1 and CDR2 are KGHSY and FQNENV. Trimming removed 3 bases at V and 3 bases at J, with 13 bases between.

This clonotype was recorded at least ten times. The CDR3 loop reads CASMFSGANVLTF. Written as DNA, the CDR3 is TGTGCCAGCATGTTCTCTGGGGCCAACGTCCTGACTTTC. The chain recombines TRBV28 with TRBJ2-6, with D unclear. V was shortened by 7 bases and J by 0 bases, with 4 bases between the two germline ends. This CDR3 is built from 13 residues. Germline V gene lookup returns CDR1 MDHEN and CDR2 SYDVKM.

CDR3 DNA: TGTGCCAGCAGCTTAGCGAAACCCTACGAGCAGTACTTC. Its translation: CASSLAKPYEQYF. The chain recombines TRBV7-9 with TRBJ2-7; D is unclear. The length of the CDR3 is 13 residues. Germline CDR1 and CDR2: SEHNR and FQNEAQ (reference sequence). V gave up 0 bases and J gave up 2 bases, with 5 bases separating them. Supplemented by reference TRBV7-9 and TRBJ2-7, the full variable domain reads DTGVSQNPRHKITKRGQNVTFRCDPISEHNRLYWYRQTLGQGPEFLTYFQNEAQLEKSRLLSDRFSAERPKGSFSTLEIQRTEQGDSAMYLCASSLAKPYEQYFGPGTRLTVT.

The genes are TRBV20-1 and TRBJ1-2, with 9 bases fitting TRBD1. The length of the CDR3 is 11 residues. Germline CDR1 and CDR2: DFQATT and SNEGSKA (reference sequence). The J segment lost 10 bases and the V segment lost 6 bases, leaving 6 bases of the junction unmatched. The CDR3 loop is CSAPGQGSYTF. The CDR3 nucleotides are TGCAGTGCGCCGGGACAGGGCTCCTACACCTTC.

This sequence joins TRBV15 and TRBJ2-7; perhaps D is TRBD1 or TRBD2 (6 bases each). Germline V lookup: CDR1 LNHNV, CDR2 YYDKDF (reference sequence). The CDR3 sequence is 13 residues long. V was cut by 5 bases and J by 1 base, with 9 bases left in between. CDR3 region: CATSGGGSYEQYF. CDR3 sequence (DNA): TGTGCCACCAGCGGAGGGGGGTCCTACGAGCAGTACTTC.

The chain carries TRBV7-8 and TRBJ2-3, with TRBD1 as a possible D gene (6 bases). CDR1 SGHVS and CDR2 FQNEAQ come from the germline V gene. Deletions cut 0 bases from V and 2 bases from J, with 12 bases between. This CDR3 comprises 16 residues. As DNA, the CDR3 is TGTGCCAGCAGCTTAGCCGGGACATCCGCCACAGATACGCAGTATTTT. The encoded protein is CASSLAGTSATDTQYF.

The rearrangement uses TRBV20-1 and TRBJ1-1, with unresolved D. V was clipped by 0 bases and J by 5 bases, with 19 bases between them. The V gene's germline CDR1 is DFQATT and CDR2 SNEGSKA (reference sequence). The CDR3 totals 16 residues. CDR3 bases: TGCAGTGCTAGAGATCAGGCGGGAGGGTTCGAGACTGAAGCTTTCTTT. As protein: CSARDQAGGFETEAFF.

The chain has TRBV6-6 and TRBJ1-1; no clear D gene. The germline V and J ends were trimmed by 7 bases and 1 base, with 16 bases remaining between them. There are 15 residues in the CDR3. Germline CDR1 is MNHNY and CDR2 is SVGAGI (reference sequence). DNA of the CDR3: TGTGCCAGCACTCGAATAGCGGGAGGGAACACTGAAGCTTTCTTT. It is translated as CASTRIAGGNTEAFF.

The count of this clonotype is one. The CDR3 region has the DNA TGCAGCGTTGCTCTCCGTGCGTGGCTGCGGGAGCTGTTTTTT. Protein: CSVALRAWLRELFF. The chain uses TRBV29-1 and TRBJ2-2; no firm D call. The CDR3 consists of 14 residues. CDR1 and CDR2 from the germline V gene are SQVTM and ANQGSEA. V was shortened by 4 bases and J by 9 bases, with 18 bases between the two germline ends.

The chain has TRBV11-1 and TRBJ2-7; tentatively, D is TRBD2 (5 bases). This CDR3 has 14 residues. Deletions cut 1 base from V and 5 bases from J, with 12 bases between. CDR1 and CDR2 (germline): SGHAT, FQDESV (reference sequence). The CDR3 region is CASSLVRSGDEQYF. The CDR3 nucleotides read TGTGCCAGCAGCTTAGTGAGGTCCGGGGACGAGCAGTACTTC.

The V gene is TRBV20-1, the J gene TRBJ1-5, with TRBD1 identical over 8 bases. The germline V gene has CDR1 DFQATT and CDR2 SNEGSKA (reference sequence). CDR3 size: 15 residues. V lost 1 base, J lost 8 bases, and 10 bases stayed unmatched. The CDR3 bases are TGCAGTGCTAGAGTACAGGGGGAGATTAAGGAGCCCCAGCATTTT. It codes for CSARVQGEIKEPQHF.

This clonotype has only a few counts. The CDR3 nucleotides read TGCAGTGCTAGACACGCTAGCGGGAACACAGATACGCAGTATTTT. Protein sequence: CSARHASGNTDTQYF. The rearrangement joins TRBV20-1 to TRBJ2-3, with TRBD2 identical over 9 bases. CDR3 length: 15 residues. CDR1 DFQATT and CDR2 SNEGSKA come from the germline V gene (reference sequence). V lost 2 bases, J lost 2 bases, and 5 bases stayed unmatched.

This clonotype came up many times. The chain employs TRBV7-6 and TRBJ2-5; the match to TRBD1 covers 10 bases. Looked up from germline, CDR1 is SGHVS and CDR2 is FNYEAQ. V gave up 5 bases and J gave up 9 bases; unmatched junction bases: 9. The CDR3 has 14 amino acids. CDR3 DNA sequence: TGTGCCAGCAGCCCGTTGGGGGACAGGGGTCCCCAGTACTTC. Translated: CASSPLGDRGPQYF.

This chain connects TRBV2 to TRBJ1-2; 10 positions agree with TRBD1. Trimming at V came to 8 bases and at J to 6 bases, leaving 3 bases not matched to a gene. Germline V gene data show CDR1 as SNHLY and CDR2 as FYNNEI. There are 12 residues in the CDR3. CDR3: CASEGQGDGYTF. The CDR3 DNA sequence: TGTGCCAGCGAAGGACAGGGGGATGGCTACACCTTC.

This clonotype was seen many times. The CDR3 nucleotides read TGCAGTGCCACAATGTCAGGGACTAGTTCACACGAGCAGTACTTC. It encodes CSATMSGTSSHEQYF. The V gene is TRBV20-1, the J gene TRBJ2-7; 8 bases match TRBD2. Looked up from germline, CDR1 is DFQATT and CDR2 is SNEGSKA (reference sequence). The V gene end was trimmed by 6 bases and the J gene end by 5 bases; junction bases not matched to a gene: 15. The CDR3 runs to 15 residues.

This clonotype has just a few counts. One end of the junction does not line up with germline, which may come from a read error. The CDR3 loop reads CASSQARAESYEQYF. The CDR3 region has the DNA TGCGCCAGCAGCCAAGCCAGGGCAGAGTCCTACGAGCAGTACTTC. The chain joins TRBV7-2 to TRBJ2-7, with D possibly matching TRBD1 (5 bases). The germline gives CDR1 SGHTA, CDR2 FQGNSA. The CDR3 runs to 15 residues.

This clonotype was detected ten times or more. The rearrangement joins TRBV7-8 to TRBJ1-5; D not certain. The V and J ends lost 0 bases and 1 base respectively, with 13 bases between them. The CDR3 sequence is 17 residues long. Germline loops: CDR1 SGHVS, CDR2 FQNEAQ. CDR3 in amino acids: CASSLALWEESNQPQHF. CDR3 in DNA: TGTGCCAGCAGCTTAGCGCTTTGGGAGGAAAGCAATCAGCCCCAGCATTTT.

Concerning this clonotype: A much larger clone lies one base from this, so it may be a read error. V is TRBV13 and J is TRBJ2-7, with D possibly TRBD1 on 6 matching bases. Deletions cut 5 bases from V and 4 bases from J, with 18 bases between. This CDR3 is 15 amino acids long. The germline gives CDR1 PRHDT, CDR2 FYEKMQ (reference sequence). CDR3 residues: CASSQGPGDAYEQYF. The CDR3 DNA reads TGTGCCAGCAGCCAAGGCCCAGGGGATGCTTACGAGCAGTACTTC.

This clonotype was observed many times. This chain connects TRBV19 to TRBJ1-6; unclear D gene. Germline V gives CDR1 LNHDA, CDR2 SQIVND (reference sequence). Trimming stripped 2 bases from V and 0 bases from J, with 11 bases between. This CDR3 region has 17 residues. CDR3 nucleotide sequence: TGTGCCAGTAGTATACGGCACCTGAGCTCCTATAATTCACCCCTCCACTTT. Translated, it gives CASSIRHLSSYNSPLHF.

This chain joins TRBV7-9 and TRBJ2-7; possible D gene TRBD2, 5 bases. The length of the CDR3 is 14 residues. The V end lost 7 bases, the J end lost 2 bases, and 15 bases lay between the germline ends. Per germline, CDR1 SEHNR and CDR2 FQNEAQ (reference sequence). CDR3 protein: CASNPAGITYEQYF. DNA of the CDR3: TGTGCCAGCAACCCAGCCGGGATTACCTACGAGCAGTACTTC.

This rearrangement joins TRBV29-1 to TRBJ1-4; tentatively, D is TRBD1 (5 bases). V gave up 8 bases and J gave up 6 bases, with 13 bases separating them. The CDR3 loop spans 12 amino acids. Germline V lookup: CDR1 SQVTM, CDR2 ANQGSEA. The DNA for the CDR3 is TGCAGCTTGGGGACGGCGGATGAAAAACTGTTTTTT. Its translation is CSLGTADEKLFF.

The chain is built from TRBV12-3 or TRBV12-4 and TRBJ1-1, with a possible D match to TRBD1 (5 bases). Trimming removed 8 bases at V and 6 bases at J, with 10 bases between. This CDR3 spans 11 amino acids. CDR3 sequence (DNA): TGTGCCAGCGGGGCGGGGCCTGAAGCTTTCTTT. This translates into CASGAGPEAFF.